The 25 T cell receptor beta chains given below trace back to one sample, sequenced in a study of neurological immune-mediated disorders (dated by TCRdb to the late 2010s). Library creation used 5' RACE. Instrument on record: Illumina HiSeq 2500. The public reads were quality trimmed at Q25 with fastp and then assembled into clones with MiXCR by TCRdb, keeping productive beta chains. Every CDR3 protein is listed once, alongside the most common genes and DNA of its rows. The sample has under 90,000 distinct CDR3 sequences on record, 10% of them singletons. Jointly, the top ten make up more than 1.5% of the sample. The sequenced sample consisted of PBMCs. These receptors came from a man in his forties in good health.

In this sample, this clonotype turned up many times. The CDR3 spells CSAPGLATDTQYF. In nucleotides, the CDR3 is TGCAGTGCCCCGGGACTAGCAACAGATACGCAGTATTTT. This sequence joins TRBV20-1 and TRBJ2-3; 9 positions agree with TRBD2. CDR1 DFQATT and CDR2 SNEGSKA come from the germline V gene (reference sequence). The CDR3 sequence is 13 residues long. The ends lost 6 bases at V and 3 bases at J; junction bases unmatched: 4.

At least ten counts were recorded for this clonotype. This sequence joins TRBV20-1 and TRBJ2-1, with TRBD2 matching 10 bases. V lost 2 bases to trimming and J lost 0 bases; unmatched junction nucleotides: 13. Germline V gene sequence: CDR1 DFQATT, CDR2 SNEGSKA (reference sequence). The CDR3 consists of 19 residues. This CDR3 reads CSARSAGGGYTSSYNEQFF. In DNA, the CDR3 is TGCAGTGCTAGATCAGCGGGAGGGGGGTATACGAGCTCCTACAATGAGCAGTTCTTC.

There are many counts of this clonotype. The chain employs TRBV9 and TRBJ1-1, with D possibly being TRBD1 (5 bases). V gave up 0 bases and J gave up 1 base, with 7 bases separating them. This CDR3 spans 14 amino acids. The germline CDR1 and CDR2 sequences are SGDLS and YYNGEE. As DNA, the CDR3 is TGTGCCAGCAGCGTAGGGGGGGAGAACACTGAAGCTTTCTTT. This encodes CASSVGGENTEAFF.

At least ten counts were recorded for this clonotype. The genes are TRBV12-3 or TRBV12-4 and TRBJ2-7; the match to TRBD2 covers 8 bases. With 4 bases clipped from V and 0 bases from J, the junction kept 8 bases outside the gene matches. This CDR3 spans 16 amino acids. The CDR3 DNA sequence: TGTGCCAGCAGTTCCCTAGCGGGCATACCCTCCTACGAGCAGTACTTC. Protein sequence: CASSSLAGIPSYEQYF.

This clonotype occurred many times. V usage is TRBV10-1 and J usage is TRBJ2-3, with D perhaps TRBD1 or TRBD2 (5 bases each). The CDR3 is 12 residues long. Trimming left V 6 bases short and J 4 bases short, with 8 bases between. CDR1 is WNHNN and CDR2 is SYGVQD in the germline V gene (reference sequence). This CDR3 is CASRGPADTQYF. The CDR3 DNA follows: TGCGCCAGCAGGGGACCGGCAGATACGCAGTATTTT.

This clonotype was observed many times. CDR3 residues: CASSFDRNTEAFF. The CDR3 bases are TGCGCCAGCAGTTTCGACAGGAACACTGAAGCTTTCTTT. The rearrangement joins TRBV5-1 to TRBJ1-1, with a possible D match to TRBD1 (5 bases). V was cut by 5 bases and J by 1 base, with 9 bases left in between. Germline CDR1 and CDR2: SGHRS and YFSETQ. The CDR3 runs to 13 residues.

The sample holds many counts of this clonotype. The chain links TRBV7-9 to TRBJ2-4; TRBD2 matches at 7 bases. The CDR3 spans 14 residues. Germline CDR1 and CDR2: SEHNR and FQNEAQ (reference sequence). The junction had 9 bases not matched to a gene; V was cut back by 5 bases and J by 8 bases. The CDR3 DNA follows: TGTGCCAGCAGCCCGTCAAGGACTAGTGACATTCAGTACTTC. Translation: CASSPSRTSDIQYF.

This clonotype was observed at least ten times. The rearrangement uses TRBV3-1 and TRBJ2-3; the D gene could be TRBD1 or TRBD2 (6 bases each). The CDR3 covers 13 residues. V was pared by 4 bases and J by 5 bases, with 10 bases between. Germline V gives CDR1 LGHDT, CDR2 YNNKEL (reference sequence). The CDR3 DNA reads TGTGCCAGCAGCCCCGGGGGCGGAGATACGCAGTATTTT. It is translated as CASSPGGGDTQYF.

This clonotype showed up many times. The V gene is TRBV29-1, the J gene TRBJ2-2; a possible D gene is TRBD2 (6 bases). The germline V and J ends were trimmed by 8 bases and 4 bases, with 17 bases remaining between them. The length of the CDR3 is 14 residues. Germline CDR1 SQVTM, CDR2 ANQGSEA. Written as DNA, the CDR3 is TGCAGCTCGGCAGACATGGGGGGCACCGGGGAGCTGTTTTTT. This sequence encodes CSSADMGGTGELFF.

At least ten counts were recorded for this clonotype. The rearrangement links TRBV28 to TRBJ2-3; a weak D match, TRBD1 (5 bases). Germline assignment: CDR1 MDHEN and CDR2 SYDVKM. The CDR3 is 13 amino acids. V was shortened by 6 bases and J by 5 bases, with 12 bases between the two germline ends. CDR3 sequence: CASRGPYKDTQYF. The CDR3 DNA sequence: TGTGCCAGCAGGGGGCCTTACAAAGATACGCAGTATTTT.

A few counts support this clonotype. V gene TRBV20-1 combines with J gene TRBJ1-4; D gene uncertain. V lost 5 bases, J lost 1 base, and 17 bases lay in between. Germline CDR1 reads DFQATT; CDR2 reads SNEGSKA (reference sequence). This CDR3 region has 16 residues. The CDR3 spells CSAGSIGWGTNEKLFF. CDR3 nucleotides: TGCAGTGCTGGGAGCATTGGATGGGGAACTAATGAAAAACTGTTTTTT.

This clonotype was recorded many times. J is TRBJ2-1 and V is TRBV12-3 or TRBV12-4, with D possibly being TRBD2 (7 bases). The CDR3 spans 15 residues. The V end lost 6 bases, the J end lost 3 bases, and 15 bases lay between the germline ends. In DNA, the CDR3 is TGTGCCAGCAGCCCGGGGGGCGGGATCTACAATGAGCAGTTCTTC. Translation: CASSPGGGIYNEQFF.

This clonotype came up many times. This CDR3 is CSAVKTEDTEAFF. The CDR3 DNA is TGCAGCGCTGTAAAAACGGAGGACACTGAAGCTTTCTTT. The genes are TRBV29-1 and TRBJ1-1; D remains ambiguous. Germline V gene lookup returns CDR1 SQVTM and CDR2 ANQGSEA. The CDR3 consists of 13 residues. Trimming stripped 7 bases from V and 3 bases from J, with 15 bases between.

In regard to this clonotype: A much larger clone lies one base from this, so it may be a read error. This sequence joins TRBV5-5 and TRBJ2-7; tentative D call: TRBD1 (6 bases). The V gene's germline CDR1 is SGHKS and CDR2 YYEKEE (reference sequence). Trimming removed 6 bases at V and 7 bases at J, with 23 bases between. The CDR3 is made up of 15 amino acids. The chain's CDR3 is CASISLKTGELEQYF. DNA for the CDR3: TGTGCCAGCATCAGCCTCAAGACAGGAGAGTTGGAGCAGTACTTC.

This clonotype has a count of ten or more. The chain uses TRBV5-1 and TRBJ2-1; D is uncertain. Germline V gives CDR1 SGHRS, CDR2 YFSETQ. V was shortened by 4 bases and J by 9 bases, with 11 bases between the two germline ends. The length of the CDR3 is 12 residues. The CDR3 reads CASSPLASEQFF. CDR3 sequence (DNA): TGCGCCAGCAGCCCATTAGCCAGTGAGCAGTTCTTC.

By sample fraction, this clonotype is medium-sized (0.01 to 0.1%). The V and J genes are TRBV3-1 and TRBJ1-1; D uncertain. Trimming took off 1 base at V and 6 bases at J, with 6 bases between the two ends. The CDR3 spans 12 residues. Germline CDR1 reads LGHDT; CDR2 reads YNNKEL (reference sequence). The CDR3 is CASSQGVAEAFF. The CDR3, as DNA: TGTGCCAGCAGCCAAGGGGTCGCTGAAGCTTTCTTT.

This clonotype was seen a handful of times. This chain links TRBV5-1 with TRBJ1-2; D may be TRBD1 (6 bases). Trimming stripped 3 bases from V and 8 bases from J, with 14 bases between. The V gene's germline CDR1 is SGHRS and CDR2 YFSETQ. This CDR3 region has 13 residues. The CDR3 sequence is CASSSQQGIGYTF. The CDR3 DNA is TGCGCCAGCAGCTCCCAGCAGGGGATCGGCTACACCTTC.

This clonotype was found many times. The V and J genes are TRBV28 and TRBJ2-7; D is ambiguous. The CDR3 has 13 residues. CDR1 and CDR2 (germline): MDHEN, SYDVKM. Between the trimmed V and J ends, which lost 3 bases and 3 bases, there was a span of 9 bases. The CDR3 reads CASSFVGSYEQYF. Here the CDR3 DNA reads TGTGCCAGCAGTTTCGTGGGCAGCTACGAGCAGTACTTC.

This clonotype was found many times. The CDR3 DNA is TGCAGTGCTAGCCACACTGGAGAGTTGAGGACTGAAGCTTTCTTT. Amino acid sequence: CSASHTGELRTEAFF. This chain links TRBV20-1 with TRBJ1-1; D remains unclear. The CDR3 length is 15 residues. V lost 3 bases to trimming and J lost 5 bases, with 19 bases between them. Germline V gene lookup returns CDR1 DFQATT and CDR2 SNEGSKA (reference sequence).

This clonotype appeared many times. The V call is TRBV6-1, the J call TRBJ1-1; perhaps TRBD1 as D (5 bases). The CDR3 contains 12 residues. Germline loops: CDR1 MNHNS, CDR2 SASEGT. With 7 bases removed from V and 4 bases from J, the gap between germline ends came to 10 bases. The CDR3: CASTGGSTEAFF. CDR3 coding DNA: TGTGCCAGCACCGGGGGTAGCACTGAAGCTTTCTTT.

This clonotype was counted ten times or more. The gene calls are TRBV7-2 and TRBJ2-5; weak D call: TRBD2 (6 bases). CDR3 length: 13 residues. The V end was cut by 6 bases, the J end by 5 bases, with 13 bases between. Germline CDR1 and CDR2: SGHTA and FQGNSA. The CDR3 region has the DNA TGTGCCAGCAGGGACGGGGGTACGGAGACCCAGTACTTC. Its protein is CASRDGGTETQYF.

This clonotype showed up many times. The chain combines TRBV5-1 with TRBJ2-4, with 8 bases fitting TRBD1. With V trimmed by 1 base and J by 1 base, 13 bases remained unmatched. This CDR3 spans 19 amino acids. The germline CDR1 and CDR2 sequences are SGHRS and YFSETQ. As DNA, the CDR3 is TGCGCCAGCAGCTTGTATACAGGGGGAGCTTGGGCGGCCAAAAACATTCAGTACTTC. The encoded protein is CASSLYTGGAWAAKNIQYF. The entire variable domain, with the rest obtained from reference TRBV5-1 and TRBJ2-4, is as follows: KAGVTQTPRYLIKTRGQQVTLSCSPISGHRSVSWYQQTPGQGLQFLFEYFSETQRNKGNFPGRFSGRQFSNSRSEMNVSTLELGDSALYLCASSLYTGGAWAAKNIQYFGAGTRLSVL.

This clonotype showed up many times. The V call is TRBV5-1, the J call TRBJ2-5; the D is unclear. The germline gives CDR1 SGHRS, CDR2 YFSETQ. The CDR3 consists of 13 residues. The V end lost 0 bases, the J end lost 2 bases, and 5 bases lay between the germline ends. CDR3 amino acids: CASSLEVQETQYF. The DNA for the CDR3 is TGCGCCAGCAGCTTGGAGGTACAAGAGACCCAGTACTTC.

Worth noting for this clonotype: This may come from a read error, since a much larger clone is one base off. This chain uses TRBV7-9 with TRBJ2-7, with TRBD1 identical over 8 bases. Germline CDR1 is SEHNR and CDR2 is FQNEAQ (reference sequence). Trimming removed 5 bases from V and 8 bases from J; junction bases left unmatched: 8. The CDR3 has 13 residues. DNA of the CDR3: TGTGCCAGCAGCCCTAGTAGACAGGGGCAGCAGTACTTC. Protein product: CASSPSRQGQQYF.

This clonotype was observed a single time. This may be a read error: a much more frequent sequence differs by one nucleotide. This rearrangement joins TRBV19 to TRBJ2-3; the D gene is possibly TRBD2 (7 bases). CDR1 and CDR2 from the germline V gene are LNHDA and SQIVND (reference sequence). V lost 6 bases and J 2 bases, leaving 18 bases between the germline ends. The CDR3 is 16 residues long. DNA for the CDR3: TGTGCCAGTAGCGACGGGGGGCCGGTCGACACAGATACGCAGTATTTT. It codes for CASSDGGPVDTDTQYF.